This T cell receptor beta chain was observed in a study of blood T cell repertoires in COVID-19. Across the whole study: The United States, Italy and Spain supplied acute and convalescent COVID-19 samples. Nucleic acid was either cDNA or gDNA, and it came from T cells, B-cell-depleted T cells, or PBMCs.

The V gene lost 1 base and the J gene lost 8 bases, with 21 bases spanning the gap. This CDR3 has 17 residues. The V gene's germline CDR1 is SEHNR and CDR2 FQNEAQ (reference sequence). As processed by the authors: Estimation of nucleated cell counts relied on the amplification of reference gene primers. The method was immunoSEQ multiplex PCR; TCRdb's version includes in-frame clones alone and lacks a portion of them. For V, J and clone size, that table is used; D and trimming come from the DNA. Of about 42,000 clones in the sample, about 77% were seen once. The sequenced sample consisted of peripheral blood. The chain joins TRBV7-9 to TRBJ2-1, with D perhaps matching TRBD2 (5 bases). This sequence was found in a man older than 75 with acute or convalescent COVID-19. As DNA, the CDR3 is TGTGCCAGCAGCTTAGATCTTGCCGGAATTTCGGGATATGAGCAGTTCTTC. Protein sequence: CASSLDLAGISGYEQFF. Using reference TRBV7-9 and TRBJ2-1 for the parts outside the CDR3, the full variable domain is DTGVSQNPRHKITKRGQNVTFRCDPISEHNRLYWYRQTLGQGPEFLTYFQNEAQLEKSRLLSDRFSAERPKGSFSTLEIQRTEQGDSAMYLCASSLDLAGISGYEQFFGPGTRLTVL.